This TCR beta chain was obtained from a study of blood T cell repertoires in COVID-19 (dated by TCRdb to the early 2020s). Regarding the study in general: Samples covering the acute and convalescent phases of COVID-19 were provided by collaborators in the United States, Italy and Spain. Sample metadata almost always included a de-identified subject ID, COVID-19 status, age in years and sex. HLA class I and class II types, where available, came from metadata supplied by the sample provider rather than from assay-based typing. The prospective study material was composed of cDNA or gDNA derived from T cells, B-cell-depleted T cells, or PBMCs. A freely available public database, intended as a resource for researchers studying the immune response to SARS-CoV-2, is where the repertoires were released. The dataset comprised deeply sampled blood TCRbeta repertoires from subjects exposed to, actively infected with, or recovered from COVID-19. Samples came from the ongoing ImmuneRACE study (first 160 participants) plus 1,254 subjects from 6 global collaborators. Overall study results and their limits: The quantity of clinical and demographic metadata differed by source and by participant and was supplied without curation.

In the prospective study, participants were roughly 18 to 95 years old, resided in approximately 22 geographic areas of the United States, and were enrolled through a virtual design. Cohort assignment in the prospective study relied on participant-reported clinical history from a screening survey and a study questionnaire. Each participant in the prospective study had whole blood, serum and a nasopharyngeal or oropharyngeal swab collected by mobile phlebotomists. Additional blood draws and questionnaires over a 2-month period could optionally be provided by prospective study participants. Prospective study blood samples were shipped either frozen or at room temperature before DNA extraction. TCRbeta CDR3 regions were amplified from genomic DNA using the immunoSEQ Assay, a bias-controlled multiplex PCR. On the study's bioinformatics: Within the assay, amplification of reference gene primers was used to estimate how many nucleated cells each sample contained. Sequence reads were collapsed and filtered to measure the absolute abundance of every unique TCRbeta CDR3 rearrangement. For each sample, productive Simpson clonality was calculated by taking the square root of Simpson's diversity index across productive rearrangements. TCRdb took this table from immuneACCESS and kept in-frame rearrangements with V and J called. Such tables lack part of the clones; where checked against another copy, unresolved V genes explain under half of the gap, and the rest is unexplained. V, J and clone size are those of that table, while D and trimming were read from the DNA. Counted in this sample were some 140,000 clones; more than 70% of them appeared once. The ten largest clones add up to 5.5% of the sample.

At the junction V is shortened by 4 bases and J by 7 bases; bases outside the gene matches: 5. The CDR1 and CDR2 encoded by the germline V gene are SGHTS and YDEGEE. The CDR3 runs 13 residues from the cysteine to the phenylalanine. Solely the CDR3 DNA is kept, with 39 bases framed from the first base. This clone was seen just once. There is no known antigen for this receptor. No base qualities exist here, and no much larger clone lies one base off it. The TCR sequence derives from a man between 40 and 49 years old with acute COVID-19. Sequenced input: PBMCs or T cells enriched from blood (not recorded which). The rearrangement joined TRBV5-8 to TRBJ2-3, with TRBD2 matching 8 junction bases. The DNA sequence follows: TGTGCCAGCAGCAAAGCGGGAGAATATACGCAGTATTTT. The resulting protein is CASSKAGEYTQYF.